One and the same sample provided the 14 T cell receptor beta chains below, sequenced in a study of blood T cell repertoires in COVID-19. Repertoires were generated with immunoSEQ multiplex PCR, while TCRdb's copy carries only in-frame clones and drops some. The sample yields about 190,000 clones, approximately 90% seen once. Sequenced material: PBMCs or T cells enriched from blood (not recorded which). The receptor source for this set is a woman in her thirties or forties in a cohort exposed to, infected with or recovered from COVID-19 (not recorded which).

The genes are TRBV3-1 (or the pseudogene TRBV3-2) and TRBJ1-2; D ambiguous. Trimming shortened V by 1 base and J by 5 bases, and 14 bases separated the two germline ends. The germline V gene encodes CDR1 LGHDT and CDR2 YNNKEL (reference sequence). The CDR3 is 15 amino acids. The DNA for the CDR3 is TGTGCCAGCAGCCAAGGGAGCAGCCGTCTGTATGGCTACACCTTC. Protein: CASSQGSSRLYGYTF.

The CDR3 loop reads CASSQGAGLNYGYTF. The CDR3 DNA is TGTGCCAGCAGCCAAGGGGCAGGGCTCAACTATGGCTACACCTTC. V and J are TRBV14 and TRBJ1-2, with a tentative D call TRBD1 (5 bases). This CDR3 has 15 amino acids. Looked up from germline, CDR1 is SGHDN and CDR2 is FVKESK. Trimming cost V 1 base and J 2 bases, with 11 bases left between them.

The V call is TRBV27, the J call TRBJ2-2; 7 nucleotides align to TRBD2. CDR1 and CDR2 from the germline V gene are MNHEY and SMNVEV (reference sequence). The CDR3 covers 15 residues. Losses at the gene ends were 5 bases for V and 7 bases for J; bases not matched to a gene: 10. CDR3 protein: CASSPQAGMGGELFF. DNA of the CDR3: TGTGCCAGCAGTCCGCAAGCGGGAATGGGCGGGGAGCTGTTTTTT.

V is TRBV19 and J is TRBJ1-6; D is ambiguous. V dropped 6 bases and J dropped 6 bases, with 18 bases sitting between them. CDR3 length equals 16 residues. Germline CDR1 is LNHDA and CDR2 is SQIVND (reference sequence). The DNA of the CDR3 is TGTGCCAGTAGCACGGGTCTCCTAGAGGGTAATTCACCCCTCCACTTT. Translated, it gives CASSTGLLEGNSPLHF.

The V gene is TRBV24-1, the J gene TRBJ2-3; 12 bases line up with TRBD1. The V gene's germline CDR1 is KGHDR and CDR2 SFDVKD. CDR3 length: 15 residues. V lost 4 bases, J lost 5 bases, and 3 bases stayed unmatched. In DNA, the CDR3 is TGTGCCACCAGTGACCGGGACAGGGGGCAAGATACGCAGTATTTT. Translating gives CATSDRDRGQDTQYF.

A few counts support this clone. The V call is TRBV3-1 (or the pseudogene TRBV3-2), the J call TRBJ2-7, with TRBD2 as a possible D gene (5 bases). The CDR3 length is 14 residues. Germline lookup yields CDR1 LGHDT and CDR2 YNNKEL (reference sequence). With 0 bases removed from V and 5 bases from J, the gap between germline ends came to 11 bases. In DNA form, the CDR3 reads TGTGCCAGCAGCCAAGATCCGGGGTCCCACGAGCAGTACTTC. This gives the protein CASSQDPGSHEQYF.

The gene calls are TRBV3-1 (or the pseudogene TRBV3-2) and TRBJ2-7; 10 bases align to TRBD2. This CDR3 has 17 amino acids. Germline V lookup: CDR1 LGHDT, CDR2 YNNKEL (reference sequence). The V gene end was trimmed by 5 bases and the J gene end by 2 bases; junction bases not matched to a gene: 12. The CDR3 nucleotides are TGTGCCAGCAGCGGACACGGGGATACTAGCGGGGCCTACGAGCAGTACTTC. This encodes CASSGHGDTSGAYEQYF.

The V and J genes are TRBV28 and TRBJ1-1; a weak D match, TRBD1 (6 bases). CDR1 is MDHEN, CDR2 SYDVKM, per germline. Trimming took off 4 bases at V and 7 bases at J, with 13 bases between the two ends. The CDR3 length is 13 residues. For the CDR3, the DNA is TGTGCCAGCAGTTACCTCGTGGACAGTGAAGCTTTCTTT. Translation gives CASSYLVDSEAFF.

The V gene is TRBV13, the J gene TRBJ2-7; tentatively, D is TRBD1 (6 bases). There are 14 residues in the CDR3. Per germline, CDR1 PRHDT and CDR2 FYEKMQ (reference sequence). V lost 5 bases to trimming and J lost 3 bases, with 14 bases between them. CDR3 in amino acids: CASSPGQQIYEQYF. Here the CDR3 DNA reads TGTGCCAGCAGCCCGGGACAACAAATCTACGAGCAGTACTTC.

CDR3 sequence (DNA): TGTGCCAGCAGTGAATCTAGTCAGGGGTCTTCACCCCTCCACTTT. As protein: CASSESSQGSSPLHF. This chain connects TRBV2 to TRBJ1-6; a possible D gene is TRBD1 (6 bases). Germline V lookup: CDR1 SNHLY, CDR2 FYNNEI. V was pared by 2 bases and J by 9 bases, with 14 bases between. The CDR3 runs 15 residues.

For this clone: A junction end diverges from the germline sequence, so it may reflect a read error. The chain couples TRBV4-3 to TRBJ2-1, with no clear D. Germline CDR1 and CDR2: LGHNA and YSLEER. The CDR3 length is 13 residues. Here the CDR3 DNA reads TGCGCCAGCAGCCAAGAAACCCCAGCACGGGTGGTCTTC. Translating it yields CASSQETPARVVF.

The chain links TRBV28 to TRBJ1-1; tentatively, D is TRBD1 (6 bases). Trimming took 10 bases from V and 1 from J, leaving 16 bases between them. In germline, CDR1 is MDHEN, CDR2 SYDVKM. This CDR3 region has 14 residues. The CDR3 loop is CATRDWDTNTEAFF. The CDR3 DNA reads TGTGCCACCAGGGATTGGGACACGAACACTGAAGCTTTCTTT.

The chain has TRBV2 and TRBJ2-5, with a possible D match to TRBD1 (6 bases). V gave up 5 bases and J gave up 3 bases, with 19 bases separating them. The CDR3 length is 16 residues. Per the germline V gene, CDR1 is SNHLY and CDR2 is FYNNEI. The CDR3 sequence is CASSYLTGWAEETQYF. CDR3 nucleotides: TGTGCCAGCAGTTACCTCACAGGGTGGGCAGAAGAGACCCAGTACTTC.

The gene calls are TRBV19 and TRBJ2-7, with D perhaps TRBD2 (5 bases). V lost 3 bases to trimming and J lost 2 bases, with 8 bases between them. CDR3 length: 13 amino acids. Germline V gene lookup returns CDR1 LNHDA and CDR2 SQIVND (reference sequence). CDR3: CASSIGRTYEQYF. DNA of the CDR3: TGTGCCAGTAGTATTGGGAGAACCTACGAGCAGTACTTC.